These 5 T cell receptor beta chains were sequenced from one sample in a study of vaccination and CD4 T cells after COVID-19. Noted treatment: roughly 10-day PBMC culture with coronavirus spike peptide pools or control peptides (ViraFEST assay). No antigen has been assigned to these receptors. The Oncomine TCR Beta short-read assay was applied to DNA of cultured CD4+ T cells. TCRdb re-called the PCR reads with MiXCR, one entry per CDR3 protein. The table has several thousand distinct CDR3 sequences, just over 20% seen once. Sequenced input: CD4+ T cells from blood, cultured in vitro. The receptors derive from a human donor who had recovered from COVID-19.

The sample holds a few counts of this clonotype. The chain links TRBV12-3 or TRBV12-4 to TRBJ2-7, with 8 bases matching TRBD1. This CDR3 contains 15 residues. After removal of 6 bases from V and 5 bases from J, the junction contained 12 bases not matched to a gene. The CDR3: CASSLVLDRDDEQYF. CDR3 DNA: TGTGCCAGCAGCCTGGTTCTGGACAGGGACGACGAGCAGTACTTC.

By share, this clonotype counts as medium-sized (0.01 to 0.1%). V and J are TRBV15 and TRBJ2-5, with 9 bases lining up with TRBD2. Germline trimming cut 0 bases from V and 5 bases from J; bases unmatched to any gene: 7. Germline lookup yields CDR1 LNHNV and CDR2 YYDKDF (reference sequence). This CDR3 comprises 16 residues. CDR3 nucleotides: TGTGCCACCAGCAGAGATCCCGCGGGGGGGCAGGAGACCCAGTACTTC. This gives the protein CATSRDPAGGQETQYF.

This clonotype was counted only a few times. The chain joins TRBV2 to TRBJ2-7, with D perhaps TRBD1 or TRBD2 (5 bases each). The CDR3 has 13 residues. Between the trimmed V and J ends, which lost 4 bases and 0 bases, there was a span of 7 bases. Germline CDR1 reads SNHLY; CDR2 reads FYNNEI. The CDR3 spells CASSVGTSYEQYF. CDR3 bases: TGTGCCAGCAGTGTTGGGACCTCCTACGAGCAGTACTTC.

This clonotype is judged medium-sized. The chain joins TRBV6-1 to TRBJ2-1, with D possibly matching TRBD1 (6 bases). Trimming stripped 7 bases from V and 8 bases from J, with 21 bases between. The CDR3 runs 15 residues. The germline V gene has CDR1 MNHNS and CDR2 SASEGT. CDR3 nucleotides: TGTGCCAGCACCAGGGGCCCCTTGGCTGACGATGAGCAGTTCTTC. It translates to CASTRGPLADDEQFF.

This clonotype was seen more than once but under ten times. The chain is built from TRBV11-3 and TRBJ2-1, with D unresolved. The J call may be wrong; the DNA end is better matched by TRBJ2-7. The CDR3 has 12 residues. Germline CDR1 is SGHNT and CDR2 is YENEEA. The CDR3 region is CASGVAKDEQYF. The CDR3, as DNA: TGTGCCAGCGGGGTAGCCAAGGACGAGCAGTACTTC.